This T cell receptor beta chain was recovered during a study of cytomegalovirus exposure and HLA in healthy donors. In the PCR, 60 Vbeta and 13 Jbeta primers were used. Libraries were prepared by immunoSEQ multiplex PCR; TCRdb keeps only in-frame clonotypes and omits some of them. Among around 200,000 clones listed, approximately 79% were seen once. Turning to this clone: The antigen remains undetermined.

CDR3 length: 13 residues. The germline V gene encodes CDR1 SQVTM and CDR2 ANQGSEA. The V end was cut by 7 bases, the J end by 1 base, with 13 bases between. The study, taken as a whole, reports: Researchers counted some 150 TCR beta chains as cytomegalovirus-associated. Presence/absence analyses rested on an assumption that sequencing depth was roughly uniform across donors.

The J gene is TRBJ1-1, the V gene TRBV29-1; D perhaps matches TRBD1 (5 bases). This TCR was sampled from a woman aged 18-29 years in good health and CMV-seronegative. Input material: PBMCs. The CDR3 DNA follows: TGCAGCGGATCACAGGTGGCGAACACTGAAGCTTTCTTT. Protein product: CSGSQVANTEAFF. Full variable domain (rest looked up from reference TRBV29-1 and TRBJ1-1): SAVISQKPSRDICQRGTSLTIQCQVDSQVTMMFWYRQQPGQSLTLIATANQGSEATYESGFVIDKFPISRPNLTFSTLTVSNMSPEDSSIYLCSGSQVANTEAFFGQGTRLTVV.